This T cell receptor (beta chain) was retrieved from a study of T cells in Graves' hyperthyroidism and ophthalmopathy. Active moderate-to-severe ophthalmopathy, Clinical Activity Score at least 3, NOSPECS at least 4, under 3 months' duration. Uncontrolled infection, other autoimmune disease, pregnancy or lactation led to exclusion. Diagnosis relied on clinical symptoms, serum thyroxine and TRAb, thyroid ultrasound and orbital computed tomography. TCR beta CDR3 sequences were amplified from RNA transcripts. Using the HTBI primer set, a first-round RT-PCR was run on the TCR CDR3. TCRdb itself ran the multiplex PCR reads through MiXCR, one entry per CDR3 protein. This sample carries 500,000 to 650,000 distinct CDR3 sequences, nearly 20% of them seen once, and the ten largest clones take about 50%. V lost 6 bases, J lost 5 bases, and 13 bases lay in between. This CDR3 spans 14 amino acids. A single count supports this clonotype.

Sequencing was done on a sample of blood. The genes are TRBV12-3 or TRBV12-4 and TRBJ2-2, with a weak D call TRBD1 (5 bases). This receptor was identified in a man in his forties or fifties with Graves' ophthalmopathy. The CDR3 region is CASSFLRETGELFF. In DNA form, the CDR3 reads TGTGCCAGCAGCTTCCTCAGGGAAACCGGGGAGCTGTTTTTT.